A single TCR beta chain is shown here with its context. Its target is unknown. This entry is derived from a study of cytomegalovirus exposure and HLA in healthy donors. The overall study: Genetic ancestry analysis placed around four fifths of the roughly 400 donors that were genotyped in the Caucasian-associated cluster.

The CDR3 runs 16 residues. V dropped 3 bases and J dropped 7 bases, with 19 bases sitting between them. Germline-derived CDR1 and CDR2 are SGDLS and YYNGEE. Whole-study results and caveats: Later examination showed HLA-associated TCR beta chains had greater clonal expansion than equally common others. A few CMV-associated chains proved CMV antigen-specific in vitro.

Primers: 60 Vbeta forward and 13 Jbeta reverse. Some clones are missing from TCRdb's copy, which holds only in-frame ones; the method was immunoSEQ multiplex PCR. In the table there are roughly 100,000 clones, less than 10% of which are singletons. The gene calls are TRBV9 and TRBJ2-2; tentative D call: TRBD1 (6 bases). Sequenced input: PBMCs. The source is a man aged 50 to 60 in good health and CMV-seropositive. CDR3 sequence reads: CASSARGTTPRGELFF. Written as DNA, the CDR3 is TGTGCCAGCAGCGCCAGAGGGACAACCCCCCGCGGGGAGCTGTTTTTT.